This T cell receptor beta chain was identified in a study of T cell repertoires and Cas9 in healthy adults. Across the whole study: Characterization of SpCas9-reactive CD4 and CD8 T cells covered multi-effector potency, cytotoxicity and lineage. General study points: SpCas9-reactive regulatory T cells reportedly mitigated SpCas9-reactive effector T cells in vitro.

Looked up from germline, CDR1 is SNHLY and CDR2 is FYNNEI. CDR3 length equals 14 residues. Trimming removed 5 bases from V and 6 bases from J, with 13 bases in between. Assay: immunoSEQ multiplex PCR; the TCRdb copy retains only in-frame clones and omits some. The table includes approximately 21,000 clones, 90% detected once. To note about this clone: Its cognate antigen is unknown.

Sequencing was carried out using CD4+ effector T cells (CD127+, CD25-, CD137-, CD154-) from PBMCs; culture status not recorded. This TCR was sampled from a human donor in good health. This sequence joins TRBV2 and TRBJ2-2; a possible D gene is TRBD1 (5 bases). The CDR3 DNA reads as TGTGCCAGCAGTCACATATCAGGGCCCGGGGAGCTGTTTTTT. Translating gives CASSHISGPGELFF. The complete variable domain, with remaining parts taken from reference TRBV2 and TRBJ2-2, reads EPEVTQTPSHQVTQMGQEVILRCVPISNHLYFYWYRQILGQKVEFLVSFYNNEISEKSEIFDDQFSVERPDGSNFTLKIRSTKLEDSAMYFCASSHISGPGELFFGEGSRLTVL.